The TCR beta chain under discussion was sequenced for a study of control samples from healthy donors and cancer patients (dated by TCRdb to between 2020 and 2021). About this clone: Which antigen it targets is not known. No much larger clone exists at a distance of one base, and base qualities are not known.

Inclusive of the bounding cysteine and phenylalanine, the CDR3 is 15 residues long. This entry keeps only the CDR3 DNA: 45 bases, framed from base 1. The junction shows trimming of 3 bases on V and 0 bases on J, and the gene matches do not reach 4 bases of it. From the germline V gene, CDR1 is SNHLY and CDR2 is FYNNEI. The library was made by the immunoSEQ multiplex PCR assay. Sourced from immuneACCESS, this table was stored by TCRdb with only in-frame sequences that have V and J called. A share of the clones is absent; for the studies checked, an unresolved V gene accounts for under half, and the remainder has no known explanation. In all, the sample holds approximately 150,000 clones, and 88% of those were seen once. Of the sample, about 1.8% is held by the ten largest clones.

The clonotype originates from a man in his late teens or twenties in good health. Sequenced: blood. The sequence joins TRBV2 to TRBJ2-7; 8 bases in the middle match TRBD1. The nucleotide sequence reads as follows: TGTGCCAGCAGTGATCAGGGGGCCGACTCCTACGAGCAGTACTTC. The encoded protein is CASSDQGADSYEQYF.